These 22 T cell receptor beta chains were all obtained from the same sample, sequenced in a study of shared clonotypes between healthy human individuals. Sequenced by immunoSEQ multiplex PCR; TCRdb stores in-frame clones only, minus some. The table lists roughly 2.2 million clones, about 92% of them singletons. The sequenced sample consisted of naive CD4+ T cells from PBMCs. Subset reported: CD45RA+ positively selected. Receptor source: a man aged 18-30 years in good health. Some clones in this sample may be carry-over from other donors' samples.

The chain uses TRBV6-1 and TRBJ1-2; possible D gene TRBD1, 5 bases. The CDR3 has 13 residues. Germline V CDR1 and CDR2: MNHNS, SASEGT. Trimming left V 6 bases short and J 1 base short, with 9 bases between. CDR3 DNA sequence: TGTGCCAGCAGGCTGACAGTTAACTATGGCTACACCTTC. Encoded protein: CASRLTVNYGYTF.

This clone was seen once. The chain employs TRBV7-9 and TRBJ2-1, with D uncertain. This CDR3 contains 14 residues. V dropped 3 bases and J dropped 7 bases, with 13 bases sitting between them. Germline CDR1 SEHNR, CDR2 FQNEAQ (reference sequence). As DNA, the CDR3 is TGTGCCAGCAGCTTTGGTTCGCCCCGAAATGAGCAGTTCTTC. Translating it yields CASSFGSPRNEQFF.

The rearrangement joins TRBV25-1 to TRBJ1-4; 11 bases align to TRBD1. CDR3 length: 15 amino acids. V lost 1 base, J lost 7 bases, and 2 bases stayed unmatched. Germline V gene sequence: CDR1 MGHDK, CDR2 SYGVNS. The CDR3 here is CASSEWTGGGEKLFF. CDR3 DNA: TGTGCCAGCAGTGAATGGACAGGGGGCGGTGAAAAACTGTTTTTT.

V and J are TRBV28 and TRBJ2-7, with TRBD1 identical over 7 bases. Germline values: CDR1 MDHEN, CDR2 SYDVKM. The trim removed 8 bases at V and 6 bases at J, leaving 13 bases unmatched. This CDR3 is built from 14 residues. This CDR3 is CASAAARGFREQYF. The DNA of the CDR3 is TGTGCCAGCGCTGCCGCCAGGGGGTTCCGCGAGCAGTACTTC.

Only one count was recorded for this clone. The chain joins TRBV6-1 to TRBJ2-2, with D possibly being TRBD2 (5 bases). Trimming pared 6 bases from V and 6 bases from J, leaving 17 bases between. Germline-derived CDR1 and CDR2 are MNHNS and SASEGT. The CDR3 is 15 residues long. The CDR3 sequence is CASSKGVGVSGELFF. CDR3 bases: TGTGCCAGCAGCAAGGGTGTGGGAGTCTCCGGGGAGCTGTTTTTT.

This chain connects TRBV5-5 to TRBJ1-1, with 7 bases that match TRBD1. CDR3 length equals 13 residues. Trimming took 2 bases from V and 3 from J; bases not matched to a gene: 1. Germline V gene lookup returns CDR1 SGHKS and CDR2 YYEKEE (reference sequence). The CDR3 nucleotides are TGTGCCAGCAGCTTCACAGGGGACACTGAAGCTTTCTTT. Translation: CASSFTGDTEAFF.

The chain combines TRBV18 with TRBJ1-2; D might be TRBD1 (6 bases). In germline, CDR1 is KGHSH, CDR2 LQKENI. CDR3 length equals 15 residues. Between the trimmed V and J ends, which lost 0 bases and 4 bases, there was a span of 12 bases. In nucleotides, the CDR3 is TGTGCCAGCTCACCACCGGGGGCAGAGAGCTATGGCTACACCTTC. Its translation is CASSPPGAESYGYTF.

This clone came up once. V gene TRBV19 combines with J gene TRBJ2-7; D may be TRBD1 (6 bases). Between the trimmed V and J ends, which lost 7 bases and 5 bases, there was a span of 21 bases. This CDR3 has 15 amino acids. The V gene's germline CDR1 is LNHDA and CDR2 SQIVND (reference sequence). The CDR3 region has the DNA TGTGCCAGTAAGCCCGAGACAGGAGGATGGCACGAGCAGTACTTC. Amino acid sequence: CASKPETGGWHEQYF.

This sequence joins TRBV9 and TRBJ2-3; 7 bases line up with TRBD2. The CDR3 loop spans 15 amino acids. The V gene end was trimmed by 0 bases and the J gene end by 5 bases; junction bases not matched to a gene: 6. From germline, CDR1 is SGDLS and CDR2 YYNGEE. The CDR3 sequence is CASSVGGSGKDTQYF. The CDR3 coding sequence is TGTGCCAGCAGCGTAGGCGGGAGCGGGAAAGATACGCAGTATTTT.

The chain joins TRBV18 to TRBJ1-1; perhaps TRBD1 as D (6 bases). This CDR3 spans 13 amino acids. From germline, CDR1 is KGHSH and CDR2 LQKENI. Trimming took off 3 bases at V and 7 bases at J, with 12 bases between the two ends. CDR3 nucleotides: TGTGCCAGCTCACCCGGACAGACTAATGAAGCTTTCTTT. Protein sequence: CASSPGQTNEAFF.

The rearrangement joins TRBV2 to TRBJ2-5, with 10 bases lining up with TRBD1. V lost 5 bases to trimming and J lost 4 bases; unmatched junction nucleotides: 7. Germline V gene sequence: CDR1 SNHLY, CDR2 FYNNEI. This CDR3 has 15 residues. The CDR3 here is CASSPNGQGVETQYF. In DNA, the CDR3 is TGTGCCAGCAGTCCCAACGGACAGGGGGTAGAGACCCAGTACTTC.

The chain joins TRBV7-3 to TRBJ2-3; 8 bases align to TRBD2. The CDR3 contains 15 residues. Looked up from germline, CDR1 is SGHTA and CDR2 is FQGTGA. V lost 5 bases to trimming and J lost 2 bases; unmatched junction nucleotides: 6. CDR3 residues: CASSATSGYTDTQYF. The CDR3 bases are TGTGCCAGCAGCGCTACTAGCGGATACACAGATACGCAGTATTTT.

This rearrangement joins TRBV5-1 to TRBJ2-3; 7 bases are a match to TRBD2. Germline V CDR1 and CDR2: SGHRS, YFSETQ. This CDR3 is built from 16 residues. V was pared by 4 bases and J by 4 bases, with 12 bases of the junction left unmatched. The CDR3 sequence is CASSPPVGGSPDTQYF. For the CDR3, the DNA is TGCGCCAGCAGCCCGCCCGTGGGCGGGAGCCCAGATACGCAGTATTTT. Using reference TRBV5-1 and TRBJ2-3 for the parts outside the CDR3, the full variable domain is KAGVTQTPRYLIKTRGQQVTLSCSPISGHRSVSWYQQTPGQGLQFLFEYFSETQRNKGNFPGRFSGRQFSNSRSEMNVSTLELGDSALYLCASSPPVGGSPDTQYFGPGTRLTVL.

As to this clone: In the same sample, other DNA sequences code for this CDR3. The V call is TRBV11-2, the J call TRBJ1-2, with D unresolved. The CDR3 is 13 amino acids. The germline gives CDR1 SGHAT, CDR2 FQNNGV. Between the trimmed V and J ends, which lost 3 bases and 2 bases, there was a span of 7 bases. The CDR3 DNA is TGTGCCAGCAGCTTTGGGCAGAACTATGGCTACACCTTC. Translation: CASSFGQNYGYTF.

The rearrangement joins TRBV5-4 to TRBJ2-1; a weak D match, TRBD1 (5 bases). Germline assignment: CDR1 SGHNT and CDR2 YYREEE (reference sequence). Trimming pared 0 bases from V and 9 bases from J, leaving 13 bases between. CDR3 length equals 14 residues. The CDR3 spells CASSLDQGFGEQFF. The CDR3, as DNA: TGTGCCAGCAGCTTGGACCAGGGATTTGGTGAGCAGTTCTTC. The full variable domain, completed using reference TRBV5-4 and TRBJ2-1, is ETGVTQSPTHLIKTRGQQVTLRCSSQSGHNTVSWYQQALGQGPQFIFQYYREEENGRGNFPPRFSGLQFPNYSSELNVNALELDDSALYLCASSLDQGFGEQFFGPGTRLTVL.

Concerning this clone itself: In the same sample, other DNA sequences code for this CDR3. The gene calls are TRBV28 and TRBJ2-1; the D is unclear. Trimming left V 6 bases short and J 1 base short, with 10 bases between. The CDR3 runs 14 residues. Germline lookup yields CDR1 MDHEN and CDR2 SYDVKM. CDR3 residues: CASSLSRSYNEQFF. The CDR3 DNA reads as TGTGCCAGCAGCCTCAGTAGGTCCTACAATGAGCAGTTCTTC.

This chain joins TRBV6-5 and TRBJ2-1; TRBD1 might be the D (6 bases). The CDR3 totals 14 residues. V gave up 2 bases and J gave up 12 bases, with 17 bases separating them. Germline V lookup: CDR1 MNHEY, CDR2 SVGAGI. CDR3 region: CASSYGKPQGRQFF. CDR3 nucleotides: TGTGCCAGCAGTTACGGGAAACCACAGGGTAGGCAGTTCTTC.

The chain uses TRBV4-1 and TRBJ2-7; a possible D gene is TRBD1 (5 bases). This CDR3 is 16 amino acids long. Trimming removed 1 base at V and 3 bases at J, with 16 bases between. The V gene's germline CDR1 is MGHRA and CDR2 YSYEKL. The chain's CDR3 is CASSQARWARDYEQYF. For the CDR3, the DNA is TGCGCCAGCAGCCAAGCCAGGTGGGCCAGGGACTACGAGCAGTACTTC.

As regards this clone: At the DNA level, this CDR3 is encoded by other sequences in the same sample as well. The chain has TRBV7-8 and TRBJ1-3, with D perhaps matching TRBD1 (5 bases). Germline CDR1 is SGHVS and CDR2 is FQNEAQ. V dropped 1 base and J dropped 3 bases, with 7 bases sitting between them. The CDR3 totals 14 residues. CDR3 residues: CASSLGGYGNTIYF. The CDR3 region has the DNA TGTGCCAGCAGCTTAGGGGGGTATGGAAACACCATATATTTT.

The chain uses TRBV6-6 and TRBJ2-2, with a tentative D call TRBD2 (6 bases). Germline lookup yields CDR1 MNHNY and CDR2 SVGAGI (reference sequence). V lost 7 bases and J lost 2, with 14 bases in between. This CDR3 has 15 amino acids. CDR3 bases: TGTGCCAGCACCCCCCGGGACTCCAACACCGGGGAGCTGTTTTTT. This translates into CASTPRDSNTGELFF.

In regard to this clone: The sample holds other DNA sequences that translate to the same CDR3. The V call is TRBV5-1, the J call TRBJ2-3, with TRBD1 as a possible D gene (6 bases). The ends were cut back, 0 bases at V and 1 base at J, with 9 bases in the middle. The germline gives CDR1 SGHRS, CDR2 YFSETQ. CDR3 length equals 15 residues. The CDR3 sequence is CASSLVAGGTDTQYF. CDR3 coding DNA: TGCGCCAGCAGCTTGGTTGCAGGGGGCACAGATACGCAGTATTTT. Complete variable domain (other parts from reference TRBV5-1 and TRBJ2-3): KAGVTQTPRYLIKTRGQQVTLSCSPISGHRSVSWYQQTPGQGLQFLFEYFSETQRNKGNFPGRFSGRQFSNSRSEMNVSTLELGDSALYLCASSLVAGGTDTQYFGPGTRLTVL.

A remark on this clone: This CDR3 is also generated by other DNA sequences in the sample. The chain joins TRBV20-1 to TRBJ2-5; no definite D call. Germline assignment: CDR1 DFQATT and CDR2 SNEGSKA (reference sequence). The V end was cut by 3 bases, the J end by 5 bases, with 7 bases between. The CDR3 runs to 11 residues. The CDR3 region is CSASGTETQYF. The DNA for the CDR3 is TGCAGTGCTAGCGGAACGGAGACCCAGTACTTC.